A single sample is the source of the 10 T cell receptor beta chains below, sequenced in a study of T cells after yellow fever vaccination. TCRdb fed the 5' RACE reads into MiXCR, producing one record per CDR3 protein. This table holds about 160,000 distinct CDR3 sequences, under 7.5% found once. Sequenced here: CD4+ T cells sorted from PBMCs, sampled roughly 5 days after the first yellow fever vaccination. These receptors came from a man aged 18 to 29 who received the YFV17D yellow fever vaccine.

By frequency in the sample, this clonotype is medium-sized. The chain joins TRBV20-1 to TRBJ2-1; 7 bases are a match to TRBD2. CDR1 DFQATT and CDR2 SNEGSKA come from the germline V gene (reference sequence). J was trimmed by 4 bases and V by 6 bases; bases with no gene match: 9. The CDR3 is made up of 14 amino acids. Here the CDR3 reads CSAKNSGGYNEQFF. CDR3 coding DNA: TGCAGTGCCAAGAACTCGGGGGGATACAATGAGCAGTTCTTC.

This clonotype occurred many times. The rearrangement uses TRBV7-2 and TRBJ2-5; D not certain. Germline loops: CDR1 SGHTA, CDR2 FQGNSA. V lost 5 bases and J 7 bases, leaving 11 bases between the germline ends. The CDR3 has 12 amino acids. The CDR3 spells CASSPKLMTQYF. DNA of the CDR3: TGTGCCAGCAGCCCCAAATTGATGACCCAGTACTTC.

This clonotype was counted many times. The gene calls are TRBV7-9 and TRBJ1-4; D unclear. This CDR3 spans 14 amino acids. V was trimmed by 4 bases and J by 8 bases, leaving 14 bases between them. The germline CDR1 and CDR2 sequences are SEHNR and FQNEAQ (reference sequence). The DNA for the CDR3 is TGTGCCAGCAGCTACGGAGGGCATGGGGAAAAACTGTTTTTT. As protein: CASSYGGHGEKLFF.

In DNA, the CDR3 is TGTGCCAGCAGTTTATACGGTTACTATGGCTACACCTTC. It specifies CASSLYGYYGYTF. This chain links TRBV12-3 or TRBV12-4 with TRBJ1-2; D call uncertain. CDR3 size: 13 residues. The V gene lost 2 bases and the J gene lost 3 bases, with 7 bases spanning the gap.

The chain is built from TRBV6-7 and TRBJ2-7; D remains ambiguous. TRBV6-7 is an open reading frame, and its role is uncertain. Trimming stripped 2 bases from V and 2 bases from J, with 13 bases between. This CDR3 comprises 15 residues. This CDR3 reads CASSYGACRTYEQYF. CDR3 in DNA: TGTGCCAGCAGTTACGGTGCCTGCAGGACCTACGAGCAGTACTTC.

Only a few counts were recorded for this clonotype. The V and J genes are TRBV6-1 and TRBJ1-4; 11 bases are shared with TRBD1. Germline CDR1 and CDR2: MNHNS and SASEGT. V was clipped by 5 bases and J by 7 bases; unmatched bases: 3. The CDR3 is made up of 14 amino acids. CDR3 protein: CASSRTGGSEKLFF. CDR3 in DNA: TGTGCCAGCAGTCGGACAGGGGGCTCTGAAAAACTGTTTTTT.

This clonotype showed up just a few times. V usage is TRBV4-1 and J usage is TRBJ2-6; 9 positions agree with TRBD1. Germline CDR1 is MGHRA and CDR2 is YSYEKL. V was clipped by 1 base and J by 4 bases; unmatched bases: 17. The CDR3 totals 21 residues. The CDR3 DNA reads TGCGCCAGCAGCCAAGTTCATGAAGGACAGGGGCCTGGGAGAGGGGCCAACGTCCTGACTTTC. It encodes CASSQVHEGQGPGRGANVLTF.

Turning to this clonotype: A much bigger clone sits one base away, suggesting this may be a read error. This chain connects TRBV7-2 to TRBJ2-6; a weak D match, TRBD1 (5 bases). The CDR3 extends over 23 amino acids. In germline, CDR1 is SGHTA, CDR2 FQGNSA. Here the CDR3 DNA reads TGTGCCAGCAGCTTATTTGATCCGCGAAAGGGGCAGCTCGAAAAATCTGGGGCCGACGTCCTGACTTTC. This gives the protein CASSLFDPRKGQLEKSGADVLTF.

This clonotype was found a few times. The V and J genes are TRBV27 and TRBJ2-7; D may correspond to TRBD1 or TRBD2 (5 bases each). The CDR3 length is 12 residues. The V gene's germline CDR1 is MNHEY and CDR2 SMNVEV (reference sequence). V lost 6 bases to trimming and J lost 4 bases, with 10 bases between them. The CDR3 spells CASSTGLYEQYV. The CDR3, as DNA: TGTGCCAGCAGCACGGGGCTGTACGAGCAGTACGTC.

This chain joins TRBV5-6 and TRBJ1-1; no clear D. CDR1 SGHDT and CDR2 YYEEEE come from the germline V gene. The CDR3 has 13 residues. V lost 4 bases, J lost 4 bases, and 11 bases lay in between. CDR3 protein: CASSVREGTEAFF. CDR3 nucleotide sequence: TGTGCCAGCAGCGTCCGCGAGGGCACTGAAGCTTTCTTT.